These 18 T cell receptor beta chains share one sample of origin, sequenced in a study of T cells in Graves' hyperthyroidism and ophthalmopathy. RNA transcripts gave rise to amplified TCR beta CDR3 regions. HTBI primers were employed in a first-round RT-PCR of the TCR CDR3. TCRdb ran MiXCR on the multiplex PCR reads and lists one entry per CDR3 protein. The table has 490,000 or so distinct CDR3 sequences, 20% seen once. The material sequenced was blood. The receptors shown here come from a man in his forties or fifties with Graves' ophthalmopathy.

The chain couples TRBV10-3 to TRBJ1-1; 7 bases fit TRBD1. Germline V gene data show CDR1 as ENHRY and CDR2 as SYGVKD. J gave up 1 base and V 0 bases, and 5 bases lay outside the gene matches. The CDR3 runs 16 residues. CDR3 nucleotides: TGTGCCATCAGTGAGTCGAGGGGGCGACAGAACACTGAAGCTTTCTTT. It codes for CAISESRGRQNTEAFF.

The rearrangement joins TRBV4-2 to TRBJ1-5; 8 nucleotides agree with TRBD1. CDR1 is LGHNA, CDR2 YNFKEQ, per germline. This CDR3 is 15 amino acids long. V was pared by 1 base and J by 6 bases, with 5 bases of the junction left unmatched. Here the CDR3 reads CASSQGQGAPQPQHF. The CDR3 coding sequence is TGTGCCAGCAGCCAAGGCCAGGGGGCGCCTCAGCCCCAGCATTTT.

This clonotype was detected a few times. The chain links TRBV4-3 to TRBJ2-7; the match to TRBD1 covers 11 bases. The CDR3 length is 16 residues. V was clipped by 1 base and J by 4 bases; unmatched bases: 6. Germline-derived CDR1 and CDR2 are LGHNA and YSLEER. The CDR3 loop is CASSQGAGTGGYEQYF. The CDR3 bases are TGCGCCAGCAGCCAAGGAGCAGGGACAGGGGGTTACGAGCAGTACTTC.

This clonotype was detected many times. The CDR3 DNA is TGCGCCAGCAGCTTAGCCGGGACAGGTCTCACAGATACGCAGTATTTT. Translation: CASSLAGTGLTDTQYF. J is TRBJ2-3 and V is TRBV5-1, with 8 positions matching TRBD1. The CDR3 totals 16 residues. J gave up 2 bases and V 2 bases, and 7 bases lay outside the gene matches. Per the germline V gene, CDR1 is SGHRS and CDR2 is YFSETQ. Combining the CDR3 with reference TRBV5-1 and TRBJ2-3 gives the whole variable domain KAGVTQTPRYLIKTRGQQVTLSCSPISGHRSVSWYQQTPGQGLQFLFEYFSETQRNKGNFPGRFSGRQFSNSRSEMNVSTLELGDSALYLCASSLAGTGLTDTQYFGPGTRLTVL.

There are many counts of this clonotype. The gene calls are TRBV3-1 and TRBJ2-1; no reliable D call. The CDR3 has 13 amino acids. Between the trimmed V and J ends, which lost 6 bases and 2 bases, there was a span of 8 bases. Germline CDR1 is LGHDT and CDR2 is YNNKEL (reference sequence). DNA for the CDR3: TGTGCCAGCAGACCTTCCGCCTACAATGAGCAGTTCTTC. It yields the protein CASRPSAYNEQFF.

This rearrangement joins TRBV14 to TRBJ1-1; maybe TRBD1 (5 bases). V lost 0 bases and J lost 4, with 6 bases in between. This CDR3 spans 13 amino acids. Germline CDR1 and CDR2: SGHDN and FVKESK. The CDR3 DNA follows: TGTGCCAGCAGCCAAGAAGGGGTCACTGAAGCTTTCTTT. Translating gives CASSQEGVTEAFF.

The chain joins TRBV14 to TRBJ2-1; TRBD2 agrees at 13 bases. This CDR3 contains 13 residues. CDR1 is SGHDN and CDR2 is FVKESK in the germline V gene. V lost 4 bases and J lost 12; bases outside the gene matches: 3. The CDR3 DNA follows: TGTGCCAGCAGCCTTCGACTAGCGGGAGGGCAGTTCTTC. This sequence encodes CASSLRLAGGQFF.

The rearrangement links TRBV15 to TRBJ2-5; D gene unclear. The CDR3 is 13 residues long. Per the germline V gene, CDR1 is LNHNV and CDR2 is YYDKDF (reference sequence). V dropped 4 bases and J dropped 4 bases, with 10 bases sitting between them. This chain's CDR3 is CATSTRVVETQYF. CDR3 sequence (DNA): TGTGCCACCAGCACTCGGGTAGTAGAGACCCAGTACTTC.

The chain links TRBV4-1 to TRBJ1-1; TRBD1 agrees at 10 bases. The CDR3 has 15 residues. V lost 4 bases and J lost 3; bases outside the gene matches: 5. The germline V gene has CDR1 MGHRA and CDR2 YSYEKL. The CDR3 region is CASSPGQGGYTEAFF. CDR3 DNA sequence: TGCGCCAGCAGCCCCGGACAGGGGGGATACACTGAAGCTTTCTTT.

The genes are TRBV12-3 or TRBV12-4 and TRBJ2-3; D might be TRBD1 or TRBD2, each matching 5 bases. The CDR3 consists of 15 residues. Trimming removed 2 bases at V and 4 bases at J, with 13 bases between. The CDR3 loop reads CASSLRTGGSDTQYF. CDR3 DNA: TGTGCCAGCAGTTTACGAACAGGAGGTTCAGATACGCAGTATTTT.

A note on this clonotype: The conserved closing phenylalanine or tryptophan is absent in this CDR3, likely reflecting a read error. J is TRBJ2-3 and V is TRBV5-4, with D possibly matching TRBD2 (5 bases). Trimming removed 4 bases from V and 2 bases from J, with 17 bases in between. The CDR3 has 16 residues. Germline assignment: CDR1 SGHNT and CDR2 YYREEE (reference sequence). CDR3 coding DNA: TGTGCCAGCAGCCCCGGGGTGGGAATTTACACAGATACGCAGTATATT. Translation: CASSPGVGIYTDTQYI.

This clonotype was detected many times. In nucleotides, the CDR3 is TGTGCCAGCAGCTTAAACCGGGCCCTCTACGAGCAGTACTTC. The encoded protein is CASSLNRALYEQYF. The V gene is TRBV11-3, the J gene TRBJ2-7; D unclear. CDR3 length: 14 residues. Looked up from germline, CDR1 is SGHNT and CDR2 is YENEEA. Trimming stripped 2 bases from V and 3 bases from J, with 11 bases between.

This clonotype was counted ten times or more. V usage is TRBV5-1 and J usage is TRBJ1-1; possibly TRBD1 for D (6 bases). The CDR3 covers 14 residues. Germline V gene lookup returns CDR1 SGHRS and CDR2 YFSETQ. Trimming cost V 6 bases and J 0 bases, with 12 bases left between them. CDR3 sequence reads: CASTWGGLNTEAFF. Written as DNA, the CDR3 is TGCGCCAGCACCTGGGGGGGCTTGAACACTGAAGCTTTCTTT.

This clonotype has ten or more counts. V is TRBV2 and J is TRBJ2-1; D is possibly TRBD1 or TRBD2 (5 bases each). CDR1 and CDR2 from the germline V gene are SNHLY and FYNNEI. The CDR3 is made up of 13 amino acids. Trimming left V 1 base short and J 10 bases short, with 11 bases between. CDR3 loop: CASSEEFRGEQFF. The CDR3 DNA is TGTGCCAGCAGTGAAGAGTTCCGGGGCGAGCAGTTCTTC.

This clonotype has a count of ten or more. V usage is TRBV29-1 and J usage is TRBJ2-2; no reliable D call. Germline V CDR1 and CDR2: SQVTM, ANQGSEA. This CDR3 spans 11 amino acids. V lost 7 bases to trimming and J lost 3 bases, with 6 bases between them. CDR3 coding DNA: TGCAGCGGTCAGGACACCGGGGAGCTGTTTTTT. It yields the protein CSGQDTGELFF.

In this sample, this clonotype turned up many times. The chain has TRBV9 and TRBJ2-7, with 10 nucleotides matching TRBD2. CDR1 and CDR2 from the germline V gene are SGDLS and YYNGEE. V dropped 4 bases and J dropped 2; count of bases not matched to a gene: 6. The CDR3 totals 15 residues. CDR3 nucleotides: TGTGCCAGCAGCACTAGCGGGGACAGTACCTACGAGCAGTACTTC. Encoded protein: CASSTSGDSTYEQYF.

This clonotype has ten or more counts. The V call is TRBV5-8, the J call TRBJ2-1; D may be TRBD1 (5 bases). Trimming removed 0 bases from V and 8 bases from J, with 18 bases in between. This CDR3 is 16 amino acids long. The germline V gene encodes CDR1 SGHTS and CDR2 YDEGEE. CDR3 loop: CASSLGGSSYAYEQFF. The CDR3 DNA follows: TGTGCCAGCAGCTTGGGGGGCAGCTCCTATGCCTATGAGCAGTTCTTC.

The table lists this clonotype with a few counts. The chain combines TRBV7-3 with TRBJ2-2; TRBD2 matches 11 bases. Germline V CDR1 and CDR2: SGHTA, FQGTGA. With 5 bases clipped from V and 5 bases from J, the junction kept 10 bases outside the gene matches. The CDR3 contains 17 residues. CDR3 sequence (DNA): TGTGCCAGCAGCCCCACTCCGGGACTAGCGGTTACCGGGGAGCTGTTTTTT. Translating it yields CASSPTPGLAVTGELFF.